The rows below give T cell receptor beta chains drawn from one sample of a study of CD8+ T cells in alopecia areata. The table came from immunoSEQ multiplex PCR; TCRdb's copy has only in-frame clones and leaves some out. The sample has fewer than 150,000 clones; 45% to 65% are singletons. The sample was CD4+ T cells sorted from blood, taken at week 0. The receptors were gathered from a human donor with alopecia areata. The CDR3 runs from the conserved cysteine through the conserved F or W. The order of the fields is J gene, V gene, D gene, clone size, CDR3 protein, CDR3 DNA. A D gene is named only where the DNA matches it firmly. Clone size, where shown, is once, few, many, or a class for clones that have expanded.

>TRBJ1-1|TRBV5-1|NA|NA
CASSPTGNTEAFF
TGCGCCAGCAGCCCCACAGGGAACACTGAAGCTTTCTTT
>TRBJ2-3|TRBV5-1|NA|NA
CASSFSGVVTDTQYF
TGCGCCAGCAGCTTTTCAGGGGTTGTTACAGATACGCAGTATTTT
>TRBJ1-1|TRBV18|NA|NA
CASSPLKNTEAFF
TGTGCCAGCTCACCACTGAAGAACACTGAAGCTTTCTTT
>TRBJ2-5|TRBV18|TRBD1|NA
CASSPRQGAGETQYF
TGTGCCAGCTCACCAAGACAGGGGGCCGGAGAGACCCAGTACTTC
>TRBJ2-5|TRBV5-8|NA|NA
CASRKSAGYQETQYF
TGTGCCAGCAGGAAGTCAGCGGGCTACCAAGAGACCCAGTACTTC
>TRBJ2-3|TRBV5-1|NA|NA
CASSWATLGPDTQYF
TGCGCCAGCAGCTGGGCCACACTGGGTCCAGATACGCAGTATTTT
>TRBJ1-1|TRBV28|TRBD1|NA
CASRMTGGVTEAFF
TGTGCCAGCAGGATGACAGGGGGCGTCACTGAAGCTTTCTTT
>TRBJ2-1|TRBV5-1|NA|NA
CASSLGQGAYNEQFF
TGCGCCAGCAGCTTGGGGCAGGGTGCCTACAATGAGCAGTTCTTC
>TRBJ1-2|TRBV28|TRBD1|once
CASWEDRASYTF
TGTGCCAGCTGGGAGGACAGGGCCAGCTACACCTTC
>TRBJ1-5|TRBV7-6|NA|NA
CASSLGQGSNQPQHF
TGTGCCAGCAGCTTAGGCCAGGGGAGCAATCAGCCCCAGCATTTT
>TRBJ2-7|TRBV30|TRBD1|NA
CAWSSGTGFDEQYF
TGTGCCTGGTCATCCGGGACAGGGTTTGACGAGCAGTACTTC
>TRBJ2-7|TRBV2|TRBD2|NA
CASRLGLAGDRNF
TGTGCCAGCAGACTTGGACTAGCGGGAGATCGAAACTTC
>TRBJ2-5|TRBV10-3|TRBD1|NA
CAISESVGTGGPETQYF
TGTGCCATCAGTGAGTCGGTCGGGACAGGGGGCCCGGAGACCCAGTACTTC